These 29 T cell receptor beta chains share one sample of origin, sequenced in a study. TCRdb itself ran the RT-PCR reads through MiXCR, one entry per CDR3 protein. The sample carries 650,000 to 800,000 distinct CDR3 sequences, approximately 14% recorded once. Sequences were obtained from memory CD4+ T cells from blood. The receptors were sampled from a female donor in good health, serving as a healthy control.

This chain links TRBV25-1 with TRBJ2-1; maybe TRBD1 (5 bases). Germline V gives CDR1 MGHDK, CDR2 SYGVNS. The CDR3 covers 14 residues. Trimming shortened V by 6 bases and J by 5 bases, and 14 bases separated the two germline ends. The CDR3, as DNA: TGTGCCAGCAGGGAAGCAGGGTCCCACAATGAGCAGTTCTTC. Its translation: CASREAGSHNEQFF.

This clonotype has a count of ten or more. The chain recombines TRBV10-3 with TRBJ1-1, with 10 bases aligning to TRBD1. Looked up from germline, CDR1 is ENHRY and CDR2 is SYGVKD. The CDR3 contains 16 residues. V shed 8 bases and J 3 bases; nucleotides not matched to a gene: 12. The DNA for the CDR3 is TGTGCCATCCTTAAATCAGGGACAGGGGCCCACACTGAAGCTTTCTTT. It is translated as CAILKSGTGAHTEAFF.

This clonotype has a count of ten or more. V gene TRBV6-5 combines with J gene TRBJ2-4; possibly TRBD1 or TRBD2 for D (6 bases each). CDR1 MNHEY and CDR2 SVGAGI come from the germline V gene. The CDR3 extends over 15 amino acids. V was trimmed by 6 bases and J by 2 bases, leaving 14 bases between them. The DNA of the CDR3 is TGTGCCAGCAGCCCCCGAGGGGGGTCCAAAAACATTCAGTACTTC. As protein: CASSPRGGSKNIQYF.

This clonotype was detected many times. CDR3 DNA: TGTGCCAGCACTCCGGGAGACAGGGCCGGCGGCACTGAAGCTTTCTTT. As protein: CASTPGDRAGGTEAFF. The V gene is TRBV12-3 or TRBV12-4, the J gene TRBJ1-1, with 7 bases lining up with TRBD1. The CDR3 has 16 amino acids. Unmatched junction bases numbered 15, after V lost 7 bases and J lost 4 bases.

V gene TRBV20-1 combines with J gene TRBJ2-2; D assignment may be TRBD1 or TRBD2 (5 bases each). Trimming took off 0 bases at V and 8 bases at J, with 19 bases between the two ends. The CDR3 has 16 amino acids. Germline-derived CDR1 and CDR2 are DFQATT and SNEGSKA (reference sequence). CDR3: CSARDPRTGSGGELFF. CDR3 coding DNA: TGCAGTGCTAGAGATCCCCGGACTGGATCAGGGGGGGAGCTGTTTTTT.

This clonotype was recorded a few times. CDR3 region: CASGAVQGGDYGYTF. DNA for the CDR3: TGTGCCAGCGGGGCCGTGCAGGGCGGTGACTATGGCTACACCTTC. V usage is TRBV12-3 or TRBV12-4 and J usage is TRBJ1-2; D possibly corresponds to TRBD1 (5 bases). This CDR3 comprises 15 residues. Trimming removed 8 bases at V and 3 bases at J, with 19 bases between.

At least ten counts were recorded for this clonotype. The chain has TRBV12-3 or TRBV12-4 and TRBJ2-1, with TRBD2 matching over 8 bases. This CDR3 has 14 residues. V dropped 3 bases and J dropped 12; count of bases not matched to a gene: 10. In DNA form, the CDR3 reads TGTGCCAGCAGTTTGGGTTATCGGGAGGGCCGGCAGTTCTTC. Protein: CASSLGYREGRQFF.

This clonotype has ten or more counts. DNA of the CDR3: TGCAGCGAAAGGGTGGCAGATACGCAGTATTTT. Translating gives CSERVADTQYF. The V and J genes are TRBV20-1 and TRBJ2-3; no clear D. Germline V CDR1 and CDR2: DFQATT, SNEGSKA (reference sequence). This CDR3 region has 11 residues.

The chain couples TRBV5-6 to TRBJ2-3; tentatively, D is TRBD2 (5 bases). V lost 5 bases and J lost 4, with 14 bases in between. The germline V gene encodes CDR1 SGHDT and CDR2 YYEEEE. The CDR3 covers 14 residues. CDR3 in DNA: TGTGCCAGCAGTCCCCGGAGAGGGCCAGATACGCAGTATTTT. Protein sequence: CASSPRRGPDTQYF.

This clonotype appeared a few times. The gene calls are TRBV28 and TRBJ1-2; 7 nucleotides match TRBD1. With 6 bases clipped from V and 7 bases from J, the junction kept 11 bases outside the gene matches. CDR3 length: 14 residues. Germline V gene sequence: CDR1 MDHEN, CDR2 SYDVKM. DNA for the CDR3: TGTGCCAGCAGCTCCGGGACAGAGTTTTCTGGCTACACCTTC. The encoded protein is CASSSGTEFSGYTF.

A few counts support this clonotype. The chain employs TRBV29-1 and TRBJ2-1; D possibly uses TRBD1 or TRBD2 (6 bases each). Looked up from germline, CDR1 is SQVTM and CDR2 is ANQGSEA. This CDR3 spans 16 amino acids. Trimming shortened V by 5 bases and J by 1 base, and 18 bases separated the two germline ends. CDR3 bases: TGCAGCGTTTTGGGGGATGAGGGGGGATCCTACAATGAGCAGTTCTTC. Amino acids: CSVLGDEGGSYNEQFF.

This chain uses TRBV29-1 with TRBJ2-2, with 11 bases that match TRBD1. CDR3 size: 15 residues. Germline V gene data show CDR1 as SQVTM and CDR2 as ANQGSEA. V trimming: 6 bases; J trimming: 3 bases; junction bases outside the gene matches: 6. CDR3: CSVPPGQGDTGELFF. For the CDR3, the DNA is TGCAGCGTCCCACCGGGACAGGGGGACACCGGGGAGCTGTTTTTT.

This clonotype has a count of ten or more. The CDR3 loop is CASSLTSGRDEQFF. CDR3 DNA sequence: TGCGCCAGCAGCTTGACTAGCGGGAGAGATGAGCAGTTCTTC. The chain joins TRBV5-1 to TRBJ2-1; 11 nucleotides align to TRBD2. The ends lost 1 base at V and 8 bases at J; junction bases unmatched: 2. Germline-derived CDR1 and CDR2 are SGHRS and YFSETQ. CDR3 length: 14 residues. Complete variable domain (other parts from reference TRBV5-1 and TRBJ2-1): KAGVTQTPRYLIKTRGQQVTLSCSPISGHRSVSWYQQTPGQGLQFLFEYFSETQRNKGNFPGRFSGRQFSNSRSEMNVSTLELGDSALYLCASSLTSGRDEQFFGPGTRLTVL.

V is TRBV2 and J is TRBJ2-3; TRBD2 is a possible D gene (6 bases). CDR1 SNHLY and CDR2 FYNNEI come from the germline V gene. V shed 7 bases and J shed 6 bases, with 14 bases lying between them. The CDR3 consists of 13 residues. CDR3 coding DNA: TGTGCCAGCAAAGTGCGGGACGGTGATACGCAGTATTTT. This encodes CASKVRDGDTQYF.

This clonotype was seen a handful of times. The rearrangement links TRBV27 to TRBJ1-4; unclear D gene. The CDR3 is 11 residues long. Trimming pared 6 bases from V and 4 bases from J, leaving 3 bases between. Germline values: CDR1 MNHEY, CDR2 SMNVEV (reference sequence). The CDR3 nucleotides read TGTGCCAGCAGGGATAATGAAAAACTGTTTTTT. This encodes CASRDNEKLFF. The entire variable domain, with the rest obtained from reference TRBV27 and TRBJ1-4, is as follows: EAQVTQNPRYLITVTGKKLTVTCSQNMNHEYMSWYRQDPGLGLRQIYYSMNVEVTDKGDVPEGYKVSRKEKRNFPLILESPSPNQTSLYFCASRDNEKLFFGSGTQLSVL.

Many counts were recorded for this clonotype. The chain carries TRBV6-2 or TRBV6-3 and TRBJ2-5; 9 positions agree with TRBD2. The germline V gene has CDR1 MNHEY and CDR2 SVGEGT. V was pared by 6 bases and J by 2 bases, with 10 bases of the junction left unmatched. The CDR3 covers 16 residues. CDR3 amino acids: CASSLIQAGGQETQYF. The CDR3 DNA is TGTGCCAGCAGCCTAATTCAAGCGGGAGGACAAGAGACCCAGTACTTC.

This clonotype has a handful of counts. The CDR3 sequence: CASSSLREGETQYF. The CDR3 DNA reads as TGTGCCAGCAGCTCCCTCAGGGAAGGGGAGACCCAGTACTTC. The rearrangement links TRBV5-5 to TRBJ2-5; a weak D match, TRBD1 (5 bases). The CDR3 totals 14 residues. The germline V and J ends were trimmed by 3 bases and 5 bases, with 14 bases remaining between them. Germline V gene sequence: CDR1 SGHKS, CDR2 YYEKEE (reference sequence). Full variable domain (rest looked up from reference TRBV5-5 and TRBJ2-5): DAGVTQSPTHLIKTRGQQVTLRCSPISGHKSVSWYQQVLGQGPQFIFQYYEKEERGRGNFPDRFSARQFPNYSSELNVNALLLGDSALYLCASSSLREGETQYFGPGTRLLVL.

The rearrangement joins TRBV2 to TRBJ1-5; D gene uncertain. V was shortened by 4 bases and J by 5 bases, with 12 bases between the two germline ends. CDR1 and CDR2 from the germline V gene are SNHLY and FYNNEI. This CDR3 has 14 residues. The CDR3 DNA is TGTGCCAGCAGTGGTGTGGGTAGGGATCAGCCCCAGCATTTT. This codes for CASSGVGRDQPQHF.

This clonotype turned up a few times. The chain joins TRBV3-1 to TRBJ1-6, with D uncertain. This CDR3 spans 12 amino acids. V lost 1 base to trimming and J lost 11 bases, with 6 bases between them. Germline V gene sequence: CDR1 LGHDT, CDR2 YNNKEL (reference sequence). As DNA, the CDR3 is TGTGCCAGCAGCCAAGGGTCCCCACCCCTCCACTTT. It translates to CASSQGSPPLHF.

Only a few counts were recorded for this clonotype. The chain carries TRBV5-1 and TRBJ2-5, with D possibly being TRBD2 (5 bases). V shed 1 base and J shed 5 bases, with 21 bases lying between them. CDR1 and CDR2 (germline): SGHRS, YFSETQ. CDR3 length: 17 residues. The CDR3 protein is CASSLTAAKLRRETQYF. The DNA of the CDR3 is TGCGCCAGCAGCTTGACAGCAGCAAAACTCAGGAGGGAGACCCAGTACTTC.

The sample holds a few counts of this clonotype. A much more abundant neighbour one base away suggests this may be a read error. V and J are TRBV27 and TRBJ2-5, with 7 bases fitting TRBD1. Germline lookup yields CDR1 MNHEY and CDR2 SMNVEV (reference sequence). The CDR3 is 13 amino acids. With 6 bases clipped from V and 3 bases from J, the junction kept 4 bases outside the gene matches. The CDR3 DNA is TGTGCCAGCAGACCGACAGGGAAAGAGACCCAGTACTTC. Translation: CASRPTGKETQYF.

In its sample, this clonotype was seen a few times. This chain joins TRBV12-3 or TRBV12-4 and TRBJ2-3; possibly TRBD1 for D (5 bases). This CDR3 spans 13 amino acids. V was shortened by 7 bases and J by 4 bases, with 12 bases between the two germline ends. The CDR3 is CASTEWGADTQYF. In nucleotides, the CDR3 is TGTGCCAGCACCGAATGGGGCGCAGATACGCAGTATTTT.

A few counts support this clonotype. The V gene is TRBV12-3 or TRBV12-4, the J gene TRBJ2-7; D perhaps matches TRBD2 (6 bases). The CDR3 contains 14 residues. The V end lost 4 bases, the J end lost 6 bases, and 16 bases lay between the germline ends. CDR3 residues: CASSWRGSGFEQYF. The CDR3 DNA reads TGTGCCAGCAGTTGGCGCGGTAGCGGTTTCGAGCAGTACTTC.

This clonotype was recorded a few times. This sequence joins TRBV10-3 and TRBJ1-2, with a possible D match to TRBD1 (6 bases). Per the germline V gene, CDR1 is ENHRY and CDR2 is SYGVKD. This CDR3 has 12 amino acids. Trimming took 5 bases from V and 5 from J, leaving 9 bases between them. The CDR3: CAISLQGYGYTF. The CDR3 nucleotides read TGTGCCATCAGTCTTCAGGGGTATGGCTACACCTTC.

This clonotype was seen many times. The CDR3, as DNA: TGTGCCAGCAGTTACTCATACAGGGGCGACACTGAAGCTTTCTTT. It yields the protein CASSYSYRGDTEAFF. This chain connects TRBV6-5 to TRBJ1-1; 7 bases fit TRBD1. V trimming: 0 bases; J trimming: 3 bases; junction bases outside the gene matches: 4. CDR1 is MNHEY, CDR2 SVGAGI, per germline. The CDR3 is 15 residues long.

The V gene is TRBV7-3, the J gene TRBJ2-2, with a possible D match to TRBD1 (6 bases). There are 16 residues in the CDR3. The ends were cut back, 1 base at V and 3 bases at J, with 12 bases in the middle. CDR1 is SGHTA, CDR2 FQGTGA, per germline. CDR3 coding DNA: TGTGCCAGCAGCTTAAGTATCAACAGGGACACCGGGGAGCTGTTTTTT. Translated, it gives CASSLSINRDTGELFF.

V usage is TRBV11-2 and J usage is TRBJ2-5; D remains unclear. Germline CDR1 and CDR2: SGHAT and FQNNGV. There are 16 residues in the CDR3. V lost 2 bases, J lost 1 base, and 14 bases lay in between. The CDR3 sequence is CASSLRQIPLQETQYF. As DNA, the CDR3 is TGTGCCAGCAGCTTAAGGCAGATACCCCTCCAAGAGACCCAGTACTTC.

The chain joins TRBV20-1 to TRBJ2-1; 8 positions match TRBD2. The trim removed 1 base at V and 6 bases at J, leaving 17 bases unmatched. Per germline, CDR1 DFQATT and CDR2 SNEGSKA (reference sequence). The CDR3 covers 18 residues. This CDR3 is CSARALSGGAGVSNEQFF. DNA for the CDR3: TGCAGTGCTAGAGCCCTTTCCGGGGGAGCGGGAGTGAGCAATGAGCAGTTCTTC.

This clonotype was recorded many times. The CDR3 is CASSWGGATGELFF. The DNA of the CDR3 is TGCGCCAGCAGCTGGGGCGGGGCCACCGGGGAGCTGTTTTTT. The rearrangement links TRBV5-1 to TRBJ2-2; D is possibly TRBD2 (6 bases). Germline lookup yields CDR1 SGHRS and CDR2 YFSETQ. V lost 3 bases and J lost 4, with 10 bases in between. There are 14 residues in the CDR3.